This T cell receptor beta chain emerged from a study of early T cells in non-severe SARS-CoV-2 infection. To note about this clonotype: The antigen is unknown.

TCRdb itself ran the 5' RACE reads through MiXCR, one entry per CDR3 protein. The table includes around 56,000 distinct CDR3 sequences, about 7.6% detected once. Findings of the study overall: A preference for anti-spike CD8 responses marked VDJdb matching, which missed private and CD4 specificities.

CDR3 size: 13 residues. V gave up 4 bases and J gave up 3 bases, with 13 bases separating them. CDR1 DFQATT and CDR2 SNEGSKA come from the germline V gene (reference sequence). The material sequenced was whole blood, taken at baseline. This TCR derives from an adult who was a healthcare worker with PCR-confirmed SARS-CoV-2 infection or an uninfected control (not recorded which). The V and J genes are TRBV20-1 and TRBJ2-7; D assignment may be TRBD1 or TRBD2 (5 bases each). The CDR3 DNA reads TGCAGTGCTACCACTAGGGGTAGCTACGAGCAGTACTTC. This encodes CSATTRGSYEQYF.